This section outlines one T cell receptor beta chain sequence together with its context. The antigen is undetermined. The data stem from a study of T cells in Graves' hyperthyroidism and ophthalmopathy. Study observations and caveats: Appearing also in blood were most of the thyroid clonotypes expanded above 0.001.

Subjects aged 18 to 65 presented with newly diagnosed hyperthyroidism of less than 2 months' duration. Patients having uncontrolled infection, another autoimmune disease, pregnancy or lactation were not included. V was cut by 6 bases and J by 3 bases, with 15 bases left in between. The CDR3 is 14 residues long. Germline values: CDR1 SNHLY, CDR2 FYNNEI. Authors of the study amplified TCR beta CDR3 regions from RNA transcripts. The HTBI primer set was used in a first-round RT-PCR of the TCR CDR3. One entry per CDR3 protein, called by TCRdb with MiXCR from the multiplex PCR reads. Seen here are 250,000 to 350,000 distinct CDR3 sequences, 16% observed once, and the top ten hold around a third.

The sample comprised blood. The TCR originated in a man aged 25 to 40 with Graves' hyperthyroidism. The rearrangement uses TRBV2 and TRBJ2-7; unclear D gene. CDR3 in amino acids: CASSVGDNNYEQYF. CDR3 bases: TGTGCCAGCAGCGTAGGCGACAACAACTACGAGCAGTACTTC.